The source of this T cell receptor beta chain is a study of neurological immune-mediated disorders. Study in general: Relapsing-remitting patients made up about 90% of the roughly 35 multiple sclerosis patients, and secondary progressive patients made up 3.

The method for making cDNA was 5'RACE, and it used 10-nucleotide random UMIs. Sequencing runs each generated in excess of 160 million TCR-beta sequences derived from 15-18 subjects. TCRdb re-called the 5' RACE reads with MiXCR, one entry per CDR3 protein. The data contain 110,000 or so distinct CDR3 sequences, about 3.2% of them singletons. The V gene end was trimmed by 3 bases and the J gene end by 5 bases; junction bases not matched to a gene: 2. This CDR3 spans 13 amino acids. Germline V gives CDR1 SGDLS, CDR2 YYNGEE. This clonotype showed up many times. A total of 2 million PBMCs stored at -80 degrees C provided the unsorted libraries.

The sequenced sample consisted of PBMCs. The chain uses TRBV9 and TRBJ1-5, with 7 bases that match TRBD1. This receptor was obtained from a woman aged 25 to 39 with multiple sclerosis. The CDR3 nucleotides read TGTGCCAGCAGCGGAACAGGGGATCAGCCCCAGCATTTT. Protein product: CASSGTGDQPQHF.